These 27 T cell receptor beta chains came from one sample sequenced in a study of T cells in Graves' hyperthyroidism and ophthalmopathy. RNA transcripts provided the source from which TCR beta CDR3 regions were amplified. When the TCR CDR3 underwent first-round RT-PCR, the HTBI primer set was used. MiXCR, run by TCRdb on the multiplex PCR reads, gives a single entry per CDR3 protein. This sample has roughly 660,000 distinct CDR3 sequences, with 17% found just once. The specimen was blood. Receptors originate from a man between 45 and 60 years old with Graves' hyperthyroidism.

This clonotype was counted a few times. A much more abundant neighbour one base away suggests this may be a read error. The genes are TRBV28 and TRBJ1-1; 7 bases line up with TRBD1. The CDR3 has 16 residues. Germline V gene lookup returns CDR1 MDHEN and CDR2 SYDVKM. The CDR3 nucleotides read TGTGCCGTCATGAGCCCGACAGGGCGGGTAAACACTGGAGCTTTCTTT. It translates to CAVMSPTGRVNTGAFF.

This clonotype appeared many times. This chain uses TRBV18 with TRBJ2-7; no reliable D call. CDR3 length: 14 amino acids. V was clipped by 0 bases and J by 4 bases, with 10 bases between them. Germline loops: CDR1 KGHSH, CDR2 LQKENI. The DNA for the CDR3 is TGTGCCAGCTCACCACCCCCGACCGAGTACGAGCAGTACTTC. Protein sequence: CASSPPPTEYEQYF.

This rearrangement joins TRBV5-1 to TRBJ2-5, with D possibly TRBD2 on 6 matching bases. The V gene lost 0 bases and the J gene lost 4 bases, with 19 bases spanning the gap. Germline V gene lookup returns CDR1 SGHRS and CDR2 YFSETQ. The CDR3 has 17 amino acids. This CDR3 reads CASSLASLRDGGETQYF. Written as DNA, the CDR3 is TGCGCCAGCAGCTTGGCCTCCTTGCGGGATGGGGGAGAGACCCAGTACTTC.

V gene TRBV28 combines with J gene TRBJ1-4, with D hard to call. The length of the CDR3 is 18 residues. V was pared by 6 bases and J by 8 bases, with 28 bases between. Germline loops: CDR1 MDHEN, CDR2 SYDVKM. This chain's CDR3 is CASRHIPPGFRVGEKLFF. The CDR3 DNA reads TGTGCCAGCAGACATATACCCCCCGGATTCAGAGTGGGGGAAAAACTGTTTTTT.

The chain links TRBV18 to TRBJ2-7; D ambiguous. CDR3 length: 12 residues. Trimming left V 5 bases short and J 6 bases short, with 11 bases between. In germline, CDR1 is KGHSH, CDR2 LQKENI. CDR3 region: CASSTLVGEQYF. The CDR3 DNA is TGTGCCAGCTCAACGCTAGTTGGCGAGCAGTACTTC.

Remarks on this clonotype: Given a much more abundant clone one base away, this may be a read error. The V call is TRBV5-1, the J call TRBJ2-1; D is uncertain. V was clipped by 1 base and J by 4 bases, with 12 bases between them. Looked up from germline, CDR1 is SGHRS and CDR2 is YFSETQ. The CDR3 length is 15 residues. The CDR3 protein is CASSLRPERYNEQFF. The CDR3 DNA sequence: TGCGCCAGCAGCTTGAGACCCGAACGATACAATGAGCAGTTCTTC.

The CDR3 spells CSVGGQGGEKLFF. CDR3 sequence (DNA): TGCAGCGTTGGGGGACAGGGAGGGGAAAAACTGTTTTTT. This chain links TRBV29-1 with TRBJ1-4; 9 bases match TRBD1. Germline V gives CDR1 SQVTM, CDR2 ANQGSEA. The CDR3 runs to 13 residues. V gave up 4 bases and J gave up 8 bases; unmatched junction bases: 5.

This clonotype was picked up a small number of times. The rearrangement links TRBV7-9 to TRBJ1-6; D remains unclear. V was shortened by 5 bases and J by 7 bases, with 9 bases between the two germline ends. CDR1 is SEHNR and CDR2 is FQNEAQ in the germline V gene (reference sequence). The CDR3 sequence is 13 residues long. CDR3 in DNA: TGTGCCAGCAGCGGAGGTTGGAATTCACCCCTCCACTTT. Residues: CASSGGWNSPLHF. The full variable domain, rest sourced from reference TRBV7-9 and TRBJ1-6, is DTGVSQNPRHKITKRGQNVTFRCDPISEHNRLYWYRQTLGQGPEFLTYFQNEAQLEKSRLLSDRFSAERPKGSFSTLEIQRTEQGDSAMYLCASSGGWNSPLHFGNGTRLTVT.

In its sample, this clonotype was seen many times. The chain recombines TRBV10-3 with TRBJ1-5, with 7 nucleotides matching TRBD1. The CDR3 is 17 amino acids. Germline CDR1 is ENHRY and CDR2 is SYGVKD. J gave up 3 bases and V 5 bases, and 13 bases lay outside the gene matches. The CDR3 sequence: CAISRQGVGSDNQPQHF. The DNA of the CDR3 is TGTGCCATCAGTAGACAGGGCGTCGGAAGTGACAATCAGCCCCAGCATTTT.

This clonotype was recorded many times. The genes are TRBV6-1 and TRBJ1-2; the D gene is possibly TRBD1 (6 bases). Germline V CDR1 and CDR2: MNHNS, SASEGT. V lost 9 bases to trimming and J lost 5 bases, with 19 bases between them. The CDR3 covers 14 residues. Here the CDR3 reads CASVRDTQSYGYTF. The CDR3 DNA reads as TGTGCCAGTGTCCGGGACACCCAGAGTTATGGCTACACCTTC.

The J gene is TRBJ2-1, the V gene TRBV6-5; 9 nucleotides match TRBD2. CDR3 length equals 18 residues. Unmatched junction bases numbered 10, after V lost 4 bases and J lost 0 bases. Germline assignment: CDR1 MNHEY and CDR2 SVGAGI. In DNA, the CDR3 is TGTGCCAGCAGTTTAATAGCGGGAGATAAAAGCTCCTACAATGAGCAGTTCTTC. Translating it yields CASSLIAGDKSSYNEQFF.

CDR3 in amino acids: CSTPQEVEAFF. The CDR3 DNA reads as TGCAGTACCCCACAGGAGGTTGAAGCTTTCTTT. The chain couples TRBV20-1 to TRBJ1-1; TRBD1 is a possible D gene (5 bases). CDR3 length: 11 amino acids. Trimming left V 8 bases short and J 7 bases short, with 14 bases between. Germline V gives CDR1 DFQATT, CDR2 SNEGSKA (reference sequence).

This clonotype was found once. The genes are TRBV12-3 or TRBV12-4 and TRBJ2-1, with D possibly being TRBD1 or TRBD2 (8 bases each). Trimming shortened V by 4 bases and J by 5 bases, and 21 bases separated the two germline ends. The CDR3 length is 17 residues. The DNA for the CDR3 is TGTGCCAGCAGTTCCTTAGCGGGGACAGGTTTAGACAATGAGCAGTTCTTC. Its translation is CASSSLAGTGLDNEQFF.

This clonotype came up many times. The chain combines TRBV6-1 with TRBJ2-1; a weak D match, TRBD2 (6 bases). V gave up 5 bases and J gave up 8 bases, with 16 bases separating them. The CDR3 is 14 residues long. CDR1 is MNHNS, CDR2 SASEGT, per germline. The CDR3 protein is CASSHGTPRDEQFF. CDR3 bases: TGTGCCAGCAGTCACGGGACTCCCCGCGATGAGCAGTTCTTC.

This clonotype was counted many times. This chain links TRBV5-1 with TRBJ1-1, with no clear D. The germline V and J ends were trimmed by 0 bases and 5 bases, with 11 bases remaining between them. The CDR3 has 14 amino acids. CDR1 is SGHRS, CDR2 YFSETQ, per germline. The CDR3 DNA reads TGCGCCAGCAGCTTGGGCCAGTTACAAACTGAAGCTTTCTTT. Protein: CASSLGQLQTEAFF.

This clonotype was counted a few times. It is likely a read error, because the conserved phenylalanine at the end of the CDR3 is missing. The rearrangement joins TRBV15 to TRBJ1-1; D ambiguous. The CDR3 is 13 residues long. Germline-derived CDR1 and CDR2 are LNHNV and YYDKDF (reference sequence). With 0 bases removed from V and 8 bases from J, the gap between germline ends came to 10 bases. This chain's CDR3 is CATSRDRAAEAFL. CDR3 coding DNA: TGTGCCACCAGCAGAGATAGGGCAGCAGAAGCTTTCCTT.

CDR3 sequence (DNA): TGTGCCAGCAGCCCCCGGACTAGCGGGGTTTTAGAGACCCAGTACTTC. Translated: CASSPRTSGVLETQYF. This rearrangement joins TRBV9 to TRBJ2-5; 12 bases line up with TRBD2. The CDR3 runs 16 residues. Trimming removed 4 bases from V and 4 bases from J; junction bases left unmatched: 8. In germline, CDR1 is SGDLS, CDR2 YYNGEE. The whole variable domain, filled in from reference TRBV9 and TRBJ2-5, reads DSGVTQTPKHLITATGQRVTLRCSPRSGDLSVYWYQQSLDQGLQFLIQYYNGEERAKGNILERFSAQQFPDLHSELNLSSLELGDSALYFCASSPRTSGVLETQYFGPGTRLLVL.

The chain's CDR3 is CASSQAGDNNSPLHF. CDR3 coding DNA: TGTGCCAGCAGCCAAGCAGGAGATAATAATTCACCCCTCCACTTT. The chain recombines TRBV3-1 with TRBJ1-6; D gene ambiguous. The CDR3 length is 15 residues. Germline CDR1 reads LGHDT; CDR2 reads YNNKEL (reference sequence). Trimming took off 1 base at V and 5 bases at J, with 9 bases between the two ends.

This clonotype was recorded at least ten times. The rearrangement joins TRBV7-8 to TRBJ2-4; D not certain. The CDR3 has 16 amino acids. In germline, CDR1 is SGHVS, CDR2 FQNEAQ. V was pared by 2 bases and J by 0 bases, with 11 bases between. The DNA of the CDR3 is TGTGCCAGCAGCTTAACAAGGGTCCTAGCCAAAAACATTCAGTACTTC. Its translation: CASSLTRVLAKNIQYF. Variable domain in full (rest from reference TRBV7-8 and TRBJ2-4): GAGVSQSPRYKVAKRGQDVALRCDPISGHVSLFWYQQALGQGPEFLTYFQNEAQLDKSGLPSDRFFAERPEGSVSTLKIQRTQQEDSAVYLCASSLTRVLAKNIQYFGAGTRLSVL.

The table lists this clonotype with many counts. V usage is TRBV19 and J usage is TRBJ1-1, with D tentatively TRBD1 (5 bases). The CDR3 is 13 amino acids. V lost 2 bases, J lost 4 bases, and 8 bases lay in between. CDR1 is LNHDA, CDR2 SQIVND, per germline (reference sequence). The CDR3 coding sequence is TGTGCCAGTAGTATAACGGGGGGCACTGAAGCTTTCTTT. It specifies CASSITGGTEAFF.

This clonotype was seen a few times. The rearrangement links TRBV20-1 to TRBJ1-2; a weak D match, TRBD1 (6 bases). The CDR3 extends over 14 amino acids. V lost 8 bases, J lost 4 bases, and 20 bases lay in between. Germline loops: CDR1 DFQATT, CDR2 SNEGSKA (reference sequence). Written as DNA, the CDR3 is TGCAGTCCTGCTCCCCGGGGGCGCAGCTATGGCTACACCTTC. Protein sequence: CSPAPRGRSYGYTF.

The sample holds many counts of this clonotype. The chain uses TRBV28 and TRBJ1-5; a weak D match, TRBD1 (6 bases). CDR3 length: 16 amino acids. V was trimmed by 11 bases and J by 0 bases, leaving 20 bases between them. CDR1 and CDR2 from the germline V gene are MDHEN and SYDVKM. CDR3 residues: CALGRGEPYSNQPQHF. For the CDR3, the DNA is TGTGCCCTGGGCAGGGGAGAACCGTATAGCAATCAGCCCCAGCATTTT.

This clonotype has only a few counts. V and J are TRBV18 and TRBJ1-1; D gene ambiguous. The germline V and J ends were trimmed by 3 bases and 2 bases, with 16 bases remaining between them. From germline, CDR1 is KGHSH and CDR2 LQKENI. The CDR3 length is 16 residues. The CDR3 DNA reads TGTGCCAGCTCACCCTTTGCCGACAAATTTAACACTGAAGCTTTCTTT. It is translated as CASSPFADKFNTEAFF.

With regard to this clonotype: A much larger clone is a single base away; this may be a read error. This chain links TRBV15 with TRBJ1-5, with TRBD1 matching 7 bases. Per the germline V gene, CDR1 is LNHNV and CDR2 is YYDKDF (reference sequence). The CDR3 is 15 amino acids. In DNA, the CDR3 is TGTGCCACCAGCAGAACAACAGGGGCCGGTCAGCCCCGGCATTTT. Protein sequence: CATSRTTGAGQPRHF.

In its sample, this clonotype was seen a few times. This rearrangement joins TRBV7-3 to TRBJ2-7; no clear D. The CDR3 spans 16 residues. Germline lookup yields CDR1 SGHTA and CDR2 FQGTGA. V was pared by 6 bases and J by 2 bases, with 20 bases between. The CDR3 bases are TGTGCCAGCAGTCCCAGCCACACATTGTTCCCCTACGAGCAGTACTTC. It yields the protein CASSPSHTLFPYEQYF.

This sequence joins TRBV6-1 and TRBJ1-1; D not certain. The CDR3 extends over 13 amino acids. Germline V CDR1 and CDR2: MNHNS, SASEGT. Deletions cut 7 bases from V and 5 bases from J, with 14 bases between. The CDR3 DNA reads as TGTGCCAGCACCCCGACCGGGAGGACTGAAGCTTTCTTT. It specifies CASTPTGRTEAFF.

This clonotype was observed at least ten times. This chain uses TRBV5-1 with TRBJ2-7; D gene uncertain. Trimming pared 3 bases from V and 5 bases from J, leaving 12 bases between. The CDR3 totals 13 residues. Germline assignment: CDR1 SGHRS and CDR2 YFSETQ. The CDR3, as DNA: TGCGCCAGCAGCTCCCCCTACACGGACGAGCAGTACTTC. This sequence encodes CASSSPYTDEQYF.